This T cell receptor (beta chain) was observed in a study of graft-versus-host responses after intestinal transplantation. Across the whole study: Recipients had multivisceral, liver-intestinal, or isolated intestinal transplants. Induction using anti-thymocyte globulin, followed by tacrolimus and steroids for roughly 3 years, was given to all recipients.

Only in-frame clones appear in the TCRdb table, and some are missing; sequencing was by immunoSEQ multiplex PCR. Counted here are roughly 29,000 clones, 85% to 95% occurring once; the ten biggest clones make up over 0.7%. Regarding this clone: The antigen is undetermined.

Germline V gene data show CDR1 as MGHRA and CDR2 as YSYEKL. The CDR3 length is 15 residues. Trimming stripped 0 bases from V and 0 bases from J, with 8 bases between. Notes on the study in general: Analysis identified GvH clones in recipient marrow, with some appearing first in ileum or blood. Peak circulating GvH clone levels were associated with early post-transplant HvG declines.

The sequence derives from a human patient who received an intestinal transplant, so some T cells may come from the graft donor. Sequenced here: PBMCs, sampled about 65 days after intestinal transplant. The rearrangement joins TRBV4-1 to TRBJ1-2; D remains ambiguous. The CDR3 DNA reads as TGCGCCAGCAGCCAAGACCCGACAACTAACTATGGCTACACCTTC. Its protein is CASSQDPTTNYGYTF.